The clone carrying this TCR beta chain was found a few times. This entry belongs to a study of regulatory T cells in long-lasting Graves disease. Both iRepertoire HTBI primers and Arm-PCR of CDR3 regions were used to build the TCR beta libraries. Each CDR3 protein is one row after TCRdb ran MiXCR on the multiplex PCR reads. The data hold around 450,000 distinct CDR3 sequences, with approximately 16% observed a single time. This sample's time point: newly diagnosed GD, antithyroid drugs for less than 3 months. With RNA extracted from PBMCs as input, the TCR library was made. The ends lost 1 base at V and 6 bases at J; junction bases unmatched: 12. This CDR3 comprises 17 residues. CDR1 DFQATT and CDR2 SNEGSKA come from the germline V gene (reference sequence). Another study also made use of these data, one on T cells in Graves' hyperthyroidism and ophthalmopathy. From that report: HTBI primers were used for first-round RT-PCR of the TCR CDR3.

The material was peripheral blood mononuclear cells (PBMCs), obtained at new diagnosis, from a patient treated with antithyroid drugs. The source of this sequence is a woman in her thirties or forties with Graves disease. The V and J genes are TRBV20-1 and TRBJ2-1; 10 nucleotides line up with TRBD2. This CDR3 reads CSARGVLSGRAPNEQFF. CDR3 bases: TGCAGTGCTAGAGGCGTGCTGAGCGGGAGGGCCCCCAATGAGCAGTTCTTC.